This T cell receptor beta chain was profiled in a study of cytomegalovirus exposure and HLA in healthy donors. PCR primers comprised 60 Vbeta and 13 Jbeta primers. The protocol was immunoSEQ multiplex PCR, while the TCRdb copy is restricted to in-frame clones and leaves out a portion. The sample carries some 190,000 clones, around 80% recorded once. V gave up 1 base and J gave up 0 bases; unmatched junction bases: 5. The CDR3 totals 17 residues. Germline V gene lookup returns CDR1 SGHTA and CDR2 FQGNSA. The material sequenced was PBMCs. The sequence came from a woman aged 25 to 39 in good health and CMV-seropositive. V gene TRBV7-2 combines with J gene TRBJ1-2, with TRBD1 matching over 10 bases. The DNA for the CDR3 is TGTGCCAGCAGCTTAGGTCTGGGACAGGGGACTAACTATGGCTACACCTTC. Its protein is CASSLGLGQGTNYGYTF. The full variable domain, rest sourced from reference TRBV7-2 and TRBJ1-2, is GAGVSQSPSNKVTEKGKDVELRCDPISGHTALYWYRQSLGQGLEFLIYFQGNSAPDKSGLPSDRFSAERTGGSVSTLTIQRTQQEDSAVYLCASSLGLGQGTNYGYTFGSGTRLTVV.